The present TCR beta chain was sequenced within a study of vaccination and CD4 T cells after COVID-19. Sequencing of the DNA from cultured CD4+ T cells was carried out with the Oncomine TCR Beta short-read assay. TCRdb re-called the PCR reads with MiXCR, one entry per CDR3 protein. This sample yields approximately 24,000 distinct CDR3 sequences, of which about three fifths are seen a single time; less than 6% belongs to the top ten. Treatment defined: roughly 10-day PBMC culture with coronavirus spike peptide pools or control peptides (ViraFEST assay). Study-level points and caveats: A nonsignificant rise from roughly 22 to 38 was seen in the median number of SARS-CoV-2-reactive clonotypes.

For this clonotype: Its antigen remains unknown.

Germline CDR1 GTSNPN, CDR2 SVGIG (reference sequence). The CDR3 runs to 16 residues. V shed 3 bases and J 4 bases; nucleotides not matched to a gene: 12. This TCR was recovered from a human donor who had recovered from COVID-19. The chain is built from TRBV30 and TRBJ1-2, with TRBD1 identical over 9 bases. The specimen was CD4+ T cells from blood, cultured in vitro. CDR3 sequence: CAWRRGTGLNFYGYTF. The CDR3 DNA follows: TGTGCCTGGAGACGGGGGACAGGGTTAAACTTCTATGGCTACACCTTC.